The 26 T cell receptor beta chains in this list originate from one sample, sequenced in a study of cytomegalovirus exposure and HLA in healthy donors. This PCR relied on a set of 60 Vbeta primers and 13 Jbeta primers. Generated by immunoSEQ multiplex PCR, the TCRdb table keeps only in-frame clones and is missing some. The sample gives under 200,000 clones, approximately 82% of which show up once; about 7.7% is in the top ten. Sequenced material: PBMCs. The receptors come from a woman aged 40 to 55 in good health and CMV-seropositive.

The CDR3 is CASSPRTQGNEQFF. CDR3 DNA sequence: TGTGCCAGCTCACCACGGACACAGGGGAATGAGCAGTTCTTC. The rearrangement uses TRBV18 and TRBJ2-1; TRBD1 matches at 7 bases. The germline V gene encodes CDR1 KGHSH and CDR2 LQKENI. V dropped 1 base and J dropped 7; count of bases not matched to a gene: 4. The CDR3 has 14 amino acids. Together with reference TRBV18 and TRBJ2-1, the CDR3 gives the full variable domain: NAGVMQNPRHLVRRRGQEARLRCSPMKGHSHVYWYRQLPEEGLKFMVYLQKENIIDESGMPKERFSAEFPKEGPSILRIQQVVRGDSAAYFCASSPRTQGNEQFFGPGTRLTVL.

In DNA, the CDR3 is TGTGCCAGCAGCTTGGCAGGGGTCAAAAGGGGGGAGCTGTTTTTT. It specifies CASSLAGVKRGELFF. J is TRBJ2-2 and V is TRBV7-2, with a possible D match to TRBD1 (6 bases). V was trimmed by 3 bases and J by 8 bases, leaving 16 bases between them. The germline gives CDR1 SGHTA, CDR2 FQGNSA. The CDR3 covers 15 residues.

The V gene is TRBV5-4, the J gene TRBJ2-1, with D maybe TRBD1 (5 bases). V was cut by 0 bases and J by 10 bases, with 17 bases left in between. The CDR3 runs to 15 residues. CDR1 is SGHNT, CDR2 YYREEE, per germline (reference sequence). The CDR3 nucleotides are TGTGCCAGCAGCTTGGCCGGACACCCCACGTCAGAGCAGTTCTTC. Its translation: CASSLAGHPTSEQFF.

This sequence joins TRBV6-6 and TRBJ2-2, with D possibly TRBD2 on 6 matching bases. The CDR3 is made up of 13 amino acids. Trimming stripped 6 bases from V and 7 bases from J, with 12 bases between. Germline CDR1 reads MNHNY; CDR2 reads SVGAGI (reference sequence). CDR3 residues: CASRDYDIGELFF. For the CDR3, the DNA is TGTGCCAGCAGGGACTACGACATCGGGGAGCTGTTTTTT.

The genes are TRBV19 and TRBJ2-1, with 11 bases aligning to TRBD1. This CDR3 region has 16 residues. The junction had 10 bases not matched to a gene; V was cut back by 4 bases and J by 8 bases. CDR1 LNHDA and CDR2 SQIVND come from the germline V gene (reference sequence). CDR3 nucleotide sequence: TGTGCCAGTAGTACCCCGCCGGGACAGGGGGTTCATGAGCAGTTCTTC. Amino acid sequence: CASSTPPGQGVHEQFF.

V gene TRBV28 combines with J gene TRBJ1-5, with D possibly matching TRBD1 (6 bases). This CDR3 has 18 amino acids. Trimming took off 6 bases at V and 1 base at J, with 22 bases between the two ends. Germline V gene sequence: CDR1 MDHEN, CDR2 SYDVKM. CDR3 amino acids: CASSYAIGGGPSNQPQHF. CDR3 coding DNA: TGTGCCAGCAGCTACGCCATAGGCGGGGGGCCCAGCAATCAGCCCCAGCATTTT.

The genes are TRBV6-1 and TRBJ2-5; TRBD2 matches at 11 bases. Germline CDR1 is MNHNS and CDR2 is SASEGT. The CDR3 has 15 residues. After removal of 5 bases from V and 9 bases from J, the junction contained 11 bases not matched to a gene. CDR3 DNA: TGTGCCAGCAGTTCCACTAGCGGGAGCCTGACGGCCCAGTACTTC. Translated: CASSSTSGSLTAQYF.

The genes are TRBV6-1 and TRBJ2-1; unclear D gene. Germline CDR1 is MNHNS and CDR2 is SASEGT. V was trimmed by 4 bases and J by 7 bases, leaving 11 bases between them. The CDR3 spans 13 residues. The CDR3 is CASSVRSTNEQFF. CDR3 DNA: TGTGCCAGCAGTGTTCGGAGCACGAATGAGCAGTTCTTC.

This clone has more than one count but fewer than ten. The rearrangement joins TRBV18 to TRBJ2-7; TRBD2 matches 16 bases. CDR3 size: 18 residues. Trimming took 0 bases from V and 0 from J; bases not matched to a gene: 2. Germline values: CDR1 KGHSH, CDR2 LQKENI. The CDR3 sequence is CASSPPGLAGGSSYEQYF. As DNA, the CDR3 is TGTGCCAGCTCACCACCGGGACTAGCGGGAGGGAGCTCCTACGAGCAGTACTTC.

The chain combines TRBV28 with TRBJ1-3, with D perhaps TRBD1 (6 bases). V was clipped by 1 base and J by 0 bases, with 16 bases between them. This CDR3 has 18 residues. Per the germline V gene, CDR1 is MDHEN and CDR2 is SYDVKM. CDR3 in amino acids: CASSLFHPTGNSGNTIYF. The CDR3 region has the DNA TGTGCCAGCAGTTTATTTCATCCGACAGGAAACTCTGGAAACACCATATATTTT. Drawing the rest from reference TRBV28 and TRBJ1-3, the complete variable domain is DVKVTQSSRYLVKRTGEKVFLECVQDMDHENMFWYRQDPGLGLRLIYFSYDVKMKEKGDIPEGYSVSREKKERFSLILESASTNQTSMYLCASSLFHPTGNSGNTIYFGEGSWLTVV.

This clone is a singleton in its sample. The chain combines TRBV29-1 with TRBJ1-2, with TRBD1 identical over 7 bases. V shed 6 bases and J 3 bases; nucleotides not matched to a gene: 10. This CDR3 region has 14 residues. Germline V gene sequence: CDR1 SQVTM, CDR2 ANQGSEA. The CDR3 is CSVPDLTGDYGYTF. The CDR3 DNA sequence: TGCAGCGTGCCTGACCTCACAGGGGACTATGGCTACACCTTC.

This clone has a single count. The V and J genes are TRBV5-6 and TRBJ2-7; 7 bases line up with TRBD2. Germline CDR1 and CDR2: SGHDT and YYEEEE. After removal of 1 base from V and 2 bases from J, the junction contained 3 bases not matched to a gene. This CDR3 has 14 residues. Here the CDR3 DNA reads TGTGCCAGCAGCTTGACTAGCGTGGCCTACGAGCAGTACTTC. Translated: CASSLTSVAYEQYF.

The chain uses TRBV14 and TRBJ2-6; 8 bases are a match to TRBD1. After removal of 0 bases from V and 3 bases from J, the junction contained 4 bases not matched to a gene. From germline, CDR1 is SGHDN and CDR2 FVKESK. The CDR3 length is 17 residues. The CDR3 sequence is CASSQEDRDFGANVLTF. The CDR3 DNA sequence: TGTGCCAGCAGCCAAGAGGACAGGGACTTTGGGGCCAACGTCCTGACTTTC.

This clone was counted only a few times. Other DNA sequences in the sample encode the same CDR3. The chain has TRBV4-1 and TRBJ2-7; 8 bases map to TRBD2. V lost 0 bases to trimming and J lost 2 bases; unmatched junction nucleotides: 3. The germline V gene encodes CDR1 MGHRA and CDR2 YSYEKL. This CDR3 comprises 15 residues. Here the CDR3 DNA reads TGCGCCAGCAGCCAAGATCCCGGGAGGGCCTACGAGCAGTACTTC. It specifies CASSQDPGRAYEQYF.

The chain joins TRBV11-2 to TRBJ2-7; D remains unclear. Trimming pared 0 bases from V and 2 bases from J, leaving 11 bases between. The CDR3 has 15 amino acids. Looked up from germline, CDR1 is SGHAT and CDR2 is FQNNGV. DNA for the CDR3: TGTGCCAGCAGCTTAGAGCTAGTGACGACCTACGAGCAGTACTTC. Translated, it gives CASSLELVTTYEQYF.

V and J are TRBV2 and TRBJ2-2; TRBD2 is a possible D gene (5 bases). The CDR3 extends over 15 amino acids. The V end lost 5 bases, the J end lost 1 base, and 11 bases lay between the germline ends. Germline CDR1 is SNHLY and CDR2 is FYNNEI. CDR3 nucleotides: TGTGCCAGCAGTCGAATGGCGGGGAACACCGGGGAGCTGTTTTTT. This translates into CASSRMAGNTGELFF.

The chain recombines TRBV9 with TRBJ1-1; 8 positions match TRBD1. The V and J ends lost 2 bases and 0 bases, in that order; junction bases with no gene match: 9. CDR3 length equals 17 residues. CDR1 is SGDLS and CDR2 is YYNGEE in the germline V gene. Here the CDR3 DNA reads TGTGCCAGCAGCGTTTCCGGGACAGGAATTATGAACACTGAAGCTTTCTTT. Translating it yields CASSVSGTGIMNTEAFF.

Here the CDR3 reads CARSTGGPTEAFF. The CDR3 DNA sequence: TGTGCCCGTTCGACAGGGGGCCCCACTGAAGCTTTCTTT. The genes are TRBV30 and TRBJ1-1; TRBD1 matches 10 bases. Germline V gene sequence: CDR1 GTSNPN, CDR2 SVGIG (reference sequence). The V gene end was trimmed by 8 bases and the J gene end by 4 bases; junction bases not matched to a gene: 7. This CDR3 has 13 residues.

V gene TRBV9 combines with J gene TRBJ2-5; D unclear. The CDR3 is made up of 13 amino acids. Trimming took off 0 bases at V and 4 bases at J, with 7 bases between the two ends. The germline CDR1 and CDR2 sequences are SGDLS and YYNGEE. The CDR3 is CASSVGLRETQYF. The CDR3 coding sequence is TGTGCCAGCAGCGTAGGCTTGCGAGAGACCCAGTACTTC. Drawing the rest from reference TRBV9 and TRBJ2-5, the complete variable domain is DSGVTQTPKHLITATGQRVTLRCSPRSGDLSVYWYQQSLDQGLQFLIQYYNGEERAKGNILERFSAQQFPDLHSELNLSSLELGDSALYFCASSVGLRETQYFGPGTRLLVL.

The chain links TRBV6-5 to TRBJ1-2; TRBD1 matches at 7 bases. The CDR3 extends over 12 amino acids. V dropped 6 bases and J dropped 4; count of bases not matched to a gene: 2. Germline-derived CDR1 and CDR2 are MNHEY and SVGAGI. CDR3 nucleotides: TGTGCCAGCAGACAGGGGAGCTATGGCTACACCTTC. This translates into CASRQGSYGYTF.

The genes are TRBV28 and TRBJ2-7, with TRBD1 identical over 12 bases. The junction had 10 bases not matched to a gene; V was cut back by 6 bases and J by 7 bases. The CDR3 spans 15 residues. Germline V gives CDR1 MDHEN, CDR2 SYDVKM. In nucleotides, the CDR3 is TGTGCCAGCAGAGCCCAGGGACAGGGGGCGGGTGAGCAGTACTTC. Its protein product is CASRAQGQGAGEQYF.

This clone was counted only a few times. The chain links TRBV5-4 to TRBJ2-1, with 15 bases fitting TRBD2. The CDR3 loop spans 16 amino acids. V lost 4 bases and J lost 10; bases outside the gene matches: 9. The germline gives CDR1 SGHNT, CDR2 YYREEE (reference sequence). CDR3 nucleotide sequence: TGTGCCAGCAGCGGAGGACTAGCGGGAGGGCCATGGGAGCAGTTCTTC. This encodes CASSGGLAGGPWEQFF.

The rearrangement links TRBV5-4 to TRBJ1-1; TRBD1 is a possible D gene (5 bases). Trimming left V 2 bases short and J 1 base short, with 12 bases between. CDR1 is SGHNT, CDR2 YYREEE, per germline (reference sequence). The CDR3 covers 15 residues. The CDR3 region has the DNA TGTGCCAGCAGCTTCCAGGACACGAGGAACACTGAAGCTTTCTTT. Its translation: CASSFQDTRNTEAFF.

The V call is TRBV6-5, the J call TRBJ1-1; a possible D gene is TRBD1 (6 bases). V lost 3 bases and J lost 4, with 15 bases in between. CDR1 and CDR2 from the germline V gene are MNHEY and SVGAGI. The CDR3 has 15 residues. In DNA, the CDR3 is TGTGCCAGCAGTTATCAGGGGTCTTGGGGCACTGAAGCTTTCTTT. This encodes CASSYQGSWGTEAFF.

The V and J genes are TRBV27 and TRBJ2-1; D remains ambiguous. This CDR3 spans 15 amino acids. V gave up 5 bases and J gave up 4 bases, with 15 bases separating them. Germline CDR1 and CDR2: MNHEY and SMNVEV (reference sequence). Here the CDR3 DNA reads TGTGCCAGCAGTCTGACTCCTTCGATTTACAATGAGCAGTTCTTC. It yields the protein CASSLTPSIYNEQFF.

This clone was detected a few times. The chain recombines TRBV6-9 with TRBJ1-1; 7 nucleotides line up with TRBD1. J lost 6 bases, V lost 10 bases, and 20 bases had no gene match. The CDR3 runs to 16 residues. Germline-derived CDR1 and CDR2 are MNHGY and SVAAGI. CDR3 sequence: CATSSDEDGTVSEAFF. CDR3 sequence (DNA): TGTGCCACCAGCAGCGATGAGGATGGGACAGTTTCTGAAGCTTTCTTT.